This T cell receptor beta chain was sequenced during a study of OX40 agonist ivuxolimab in advanced cancers. Profiled with immunoSEQ multiplex PCR; TCRdb holds only in-frame clones, not every one. The sample lists about 80,000 clones, approximately 91% occurring once. Germline CDR1 SEHNR, CDR2 FQNEAQ (reference sequence). Trimming took 3 bases from V and 1 from J, leaving 8 bases between them. The CDR3 consists of 14 residues. The sample in question was CD4+ or CD8+ T cells sorted from blood, obtained in a trial of the OX40 agonist ivuxolimab. The V call is TRBV7-9, the J call TRBJ2-3; no reliable D call. The source is an adult with an advanced solid tumor such as melanoma, head and neck, liver or kidney cancer. The CDR3 DNA sequence: TGTGCCAGCAGCTTGGAGACCCGCACAGATACGCAGTATTTT. Translation gives CASSLETRTDTQYF. The full variable domain, with the rest looked up from reference TRBV7-9 and TRBJ2-3, is DTGVSQNPRHKITKRGQNVTFRCDPISEHNRLYWYRQTLGQGPEFLTYFQNEAQLEKSRLLSDRFSAERPKGSFSTLEIQRTEQGDSAMYLCASSLETRTDTQYFGPGTRLTVL.